Below are 9 T cell receptor beta chains sequenced from a single sample in a study of T cells expressing NK-cell markers. After re-calling the 5' RACE reads, TCRdb lists one entry per CDR3 protein, DNA absent. This sample's table has 200,000 to 300,000 distinct CDR3 sequences. Material: blood T cells: a sorted CD56 or NKG2C T cell subset, CD4+ or CD8+ T cells, or bulk PBMC T cells (not recorded which). The receptors were gathered from a woman between 18 and 70 years old in good health.

This chain joins TRBV5-1 and TRBJ2-5; with no DNA, the TCRdb D assignment of TRBD1 cannot be verified. Germline V gene data show CDR1 as SGHRS and CDR2 as YFSETQ. This CDR3 is 14 amino acids long. CDR3: CASSTGTVFETQYF. Filled out from reference TRBV5-1 and TRBJ2-5, the complete variable domain reads KAGVTQTPRYLIKTRGQQVTLSCSPISGHRSVSWYQQTPGQGLQFLFEYFSETQRNKGNFPGRFSGRQFSNSRSEMNVSTLELGDSALYLCASSTGTVFETQYFGPGTRLLVL.

The J gene is TRBJ1-5, the V gene TRBV6-5. CDR1 MNHEY and CDR2 SVGAGI come from the germline V gene. This CDR3 has 13 residues. The CDR3 loop is CASSWALNQPQHF.

This rearrangement joins TRBV7-2 to TRBJ1-2. The CDR3 contains 11 residues. The germline V gene has CDR1 SGHTA and CDR2 FQGNSA. The CDR3 loop is CARYSNYGYTF.

V and J are TRBV5-1 and TRBJ1-2; TCRdb proposes TRBD1, but this gene call is untestable without DNA. Germline V CDR1 and CDR2: SGHRS, YFSETQ. The CDR3 covers 15 residues. The CDR3 loop reads CASSFQTGTFYGYTF. The full variable domain, its missing parts supplied by reference TRBV5-1 and TRBJ1-2, is KAGVTQTPRYLIKTRGQQVTLSCSPISGHRSVSWYQQTPGQGLQFLFEYFSETQRNKGNFPGRFSGRQFSNSRSEMNVSTLELGDSALYLCASSFQTGTFYGYTFGSGTRLTVV.

The chain couples TRBV28 to TRBJ2-5. This CDR3 has 13 amino acids. From germline, CDR1 is MDHEN and CDR2 SYDVKM. CDR3 residues: CASSPHGEETQYF.

The chain links TRBV5-1 to TRBJ2-5. Germline lookup yields CDR1 SGHRS and CDR2 YFSETQ. The CDR3 sequence is 12 residues long. This chain's CDR3 is CASSQAAETQYF. Variable domain in full (rest from reference TRBV5-1 and TRBJ2-5): KAGVTQTPRYLIKTRGQQVTLSCSPISGHRSVSWYQQTPGQGLQFLFEYFSETQRNKGNFPGRFSGRQFSNSRSEMNVSTLELGDSALYLCASSQAAETQYFGPGTRLLVL.

The chain joins TRBV3-1 to TRBJ1-1; with no DNA, the TCRdb D assignment of TRBD1 cannot be verified. The length of the CDR3 is 14 residues. Germline V lookup: CDR1 LGHDT, CDR2 YNNKEL (reference sequence). CDR3: CASSQAYRPTEAFF.

The chain employs TRBV4-1 and TRBJ2-5; TCRdb reports TRBD1, a call that lacks DNA to check it against. This CDR3 has 16 residues. The germline V gene has CDR1 MGHRA and CDR2 YSYEKL. The CDR3 reads CASSQDGGHPGETQYF.

The chain is built from TRBV4-3 and TRBJ2-5; TCRdb's D gene call, TRBD2, goes unchecked for lack of DNA. The CDR3 spans 16 residues. Germline V lookup: CDR1 LGHNA, CDR2 YSLEER. The CDR3 region is CASSQSGGVYQETQYF.